This TCR beta chain appears in the sequencing data of a study of blood T cell repertoires in COVID-19. Study as a whole: Acute and convalescent COVID-19 specimens originated in the United States, Italy and Spain. The cDNA or gDNA used as material had been derived from T cells, B-cell-depleted T cells, or PBMCs.

Authors' processing steps: From reference gene primer amplification, estimates of nucleated cell counts were derived. Generated by immunoSEQ multiplex PCR, the TCRdb table keeps only in-frame clones and is missing some. V, J and clone size derive from that table, while D and trimming were established from the DNA sequence. The sample includes more than 45,000 clones, 86% seen only once; the top ten take more than 15%. Germline V gene lookup returns CDR1 SEHNR and CDR2 FQNEAQ (reference sequence). The CDR3 spans 14 residues. The junction had 8 bases not matched to a gene; V was cut back by 5 bases and J by 6 bases.

Sequencing was carried out using peripheral blood. This chain joins TRBV7-9 and TRBJ1-2; TRBD1 matches at 8 bases. The source is a man between 60 and 75 years old with active or convalescent COVID-19. CDR3 sequence (DNA): TGTGCCAGCAGCCCACGGACAGGGCTGGATGGCTACACCTTC. Protein sequence: CASSPRTGLDGYTF.